This T cell receptor (beta chain) appears in the sequencing data of a study of CD8 T cells in Susac syndrome. The study's findings and limits: The study recognized that the number of individuals in its TCR sequencing and HLA analysis was relatively small.

The CDR3 loop spans 15 amino acids. CDR1 and CDR2 from the germline V gene are SGHTS and YDEGEE. On this clonotype itself: What it recognizes is unknown. A read error may produce the germline difference seen at one junction end.

An input of roughly 0.5 to 1 ug of RNA was subjected to reverse transcription using random hexamers. Multiplex PCR with immunoSEQ amplified the TCR beta CDR3 across 54 Vbeta and 13 Jbeta. TCRdb called the immunoSEQ multiplex PCR reads again in MiXCR, with one record for every CDR3 protein. Among around 150,000 distinct CDR3 sequences listed, approximately 92% were seen once. Healthy donors served as age- and sex-matched controls. The receptor was derived from a human donor in good health. The chain combines TRBV5-8 with TRBJ2-3; TRBD2 agrees at 11 bases. The sample comprised CD4+ T cells from PBMCs. This chain's CDR3 is CASSLSGGATATQYF. In DNA, the CDR3 is TGTGCCAGCAGTCTTAGCGGGGGGGCGACAGCTACGCAGTATTTT.